A selection of T cell receptor beta chains follows, all from one sample in a study of T cell responses to AZD1222 COVID-19 vaccine. Sequencing used immunoSEQ multiplex PCR; TCRdb keeps in-frame clones, though not all of them. Here the sample spans around 110,000 clones, around 94% being singletons. The sequencing used peripheral blood, collected on day 0 of AZD1222 vaccination. Receptors originate from an adult in good health. The CDR3 runs from the conserved cysteine through the conserved F or W. A D gene is named only where the DNA matches it firmly. Expanded clones are given a class, and other clones once, few, many or no size at all.

D gene | J gene | V gene | clone size | CDR3 protein | CDR3 DNA
- | TRBJ1-5 | TRBV5-1 | - | CASSLDSGGNQPQHF | TGCGCCAGCAGCTTGGACTCCGGGGGCAATCAGCCCCAGCATTTT
TRBD1 | TRBJ2-7 | TRBV7-2 | once | CASRKQGQQYEQYF | TGTGCCAGCAGAAAACAGGGACAGCAATACGAGCAGTACTTC
- | TRBJ2-5 | TRBV5-4 | - | CASGIGFGGQQETQYF | TGTGCCAGCGGCATAGGATTCGGGGGCCAGCAGGAGACCCAGTACTTC
- | TRBJ1-5 | TRBV19 | - | CASSTETGQKHF | TGTGCCAGTAGTACAGAGACCGGGCAAAAGCATTTT
- | TRBJ2-2 | TRBV11-2 | - | CASSLVAGELFF | TGTGCCAGCAGCTTAGTTGCCGGGGAGCTGTTTTTT
- | TRBJ2-2 | TRBV5-1 | once | CASSFTGELFF | TGCGCCAGCAGCTTTACCGGGGAGCTGTTTTTT
TRBD2 | TRBJ2-3 | TRBV7-2 | once | CASSLGAAGGLADTQYF | TGTGCCAGCAGCTTAGGTGCGGCGGGAGGGCTGGCAGATACGCAGTATTTT
- | TRBJ2-5 | TRBV10-3 | - | CAIGPETETQYF | TGTGCCATCGGGCCAGAAACAGAGACCCAGTACTTC
- | TRBJ1-1 | TRBV11-2 | - | CASSGLKGRYTEAFF | TGTGCCAGCAGCGGGCTGAAAGGGCGGTACACTGAAGCTTTCTTT
- | TRBJ1-5 | TRBV3-1/TRBV3-2 | - | CASSQEMGSAGYQPQHF | TGTGCCAGCAGCCAAGAAATGGGCTCGGCAGGTTATCAGCCCCAGCATTTT
- | TRBJ2-2 | TRBV18 | once | CASSPSVSWNTGELFF | TGTGCCAGCTCACCATCGGTGAGCTGGAACACCGGGGAGCTGTTTTTT
- | TRBJ1-3 | TRBV7-9 | - | CASSYSGNTIYF | TGTGCCAGCAGCTACTCTGGAAACACCATATATTTT
TRBD1 | TRBJ2-1 | TRBV6-1 | - | CASSERFRQGNYNEQFF | TGTGCCAGCAGTGAAAGGTTTAGACAGGGTAACTACAATGAGCAGTTCTTC
- | TRBJ1-3 | TRBV5-1 | - | CASSDALASGNTIYF | TGCGCCAGCAGCGACGCCCTCGCCTCTGGAAACACCATATATTTT
- | TRBJ1-6 | TRBV30 | - | CAREAGYNSPLHF | TGTGCCCGCGAGGCAGGGTATAATTCACCCCTCCACTTT
- | TRBJ1-6 | TRBV19 | - | CASSPSVTHNSPLHF | TGTGCCAGTAGCCCCTCCGTGACGCATAATTCACCCCTCCACTTT
- | TRBJ2-3 | TRBV6-4 | once | CASSEKGEGADTQYF | TGTGCCAGCAGTGAAAAGGGAGAAGGCGCAGATACGCAGTATTTT
TRBD1 | TRBJ1-5 | TRBV27 | - | CASSLYWTGDGRGHQPQHF | TGTGCCAGCAGTTTATACTGGACAGGGGACGGAAGGGGTCATCAGCCCCAGCATTTT
- | TRBJ2-3 | TRBV14 | once | CASSQDWLPWRDTQYF | TGTGCCAGCAGCCAAGACTGGCTTCCTTGGCGGGATACGCAGTATTTT
TRBD1 | TRBJ1-1 | TRBV9 | once | CASSPDRRMNTEAFF | TGTGCCAGCAGCCCGGACAGGAGAATGAACACTGAAGCTTTCTTT
- | TRBJ2-3 | TRBV18 | - | CASSPQGTDTQYF | TGTGCCAGCTCACCACAGGGGACAGATACGCAGTATTTT
- | TRBJ2-2 | TRBV2 | - | CASSVIAANAGELFF | TGTGCCAGCAGTGTGATAGCGGCCAACGCCGGGGAGCTGTTTTTT
- | TRBJ2-7 | TRBV6-6 | - | CASSYSDYSYEQYF | TGTGCCAGCAGTTACTCGGACTATTCCTACGAGCAGTACTTC
TRBD2 | TRBJ2-5 | TRBV7-9 | - | CASSSRVAGVLQETQYF | TGTGCCAGCAGCTCCAGAGTAGCGGGAGTGCTCCAAGAGACCCAGTACTTC
- | TRBJ1-1 | TRBV3-1/TRBV3-2 | - | CASSQLNQEAFF | TGTGCCAGCAGCCAGTTGAATCAGGAAGCTTTCTTT
TRBD1 | TRBJ1-1 | TRBV14 | - | CASSQDWPTGATEAFF | TGTGCCAGCAGCCAAGATTGGCCGACAGGGGCCACTGAAGCTTTCTTT
- | TRBJ1-6 | TRBV15 | - | CATRFLTGGNSPLHF | TGTGCCACCCGATTCCTAACCGGAGGTAATTCACCCCTCCACTTT